This is a list of T cell receptor beta chains from one sample in a study of response to subunit inactivated influenza vaccine. Each CDR3 protein is one row after TCRdb ran MiXCR on the RT-PCR reads. The table lists approximately 730,000 distinct CDR3 sequences, approximately 15% of them singletons. Sequenced material: PBMCs from blood, taken 14 days before vaccination. Receptors originate from a man aged 50 or older who received an inactivated influenza vaccine. CDR3s include the opening cysteine and the closing phenylalanine or tryptophan. D genes are given only for firm matches. Not all rows give a size; the values are once, few, many and, for expanded clones, a class.

NA	NA	TRBV18	TRBJ2-3	CASSPPGLGGSYTQYF	TGTGCCAGCTCACCACCGGGACTTGGAGGGTCCTATACGCAGTATTTT
TRBD2	few	TRBV9	TRBJ2-1	CASSVSGGSGVNEQFF	TGTGCCAGCAGCGTAAGTGGCGGGAGCGGGGTAAATGAGCAGTTCTTC
NA	many	TRBV7-2	TRBJ2-3	CASSLGPDTQYF	TGTGCCAGCAGCTTAGGCCCAGATACGCAGTATTTT
NA	NA	TRBV20-1	TRBJ1-2	CCAREQGSELRGYTF	TGCTGTGCTAGAGAGCAGGGTAGTGAGCTCCGTGGCTACACCTTC
NA	few	TRBV20-1	TRBJ1-2	CSAPKGGGARNYGYTF	TGCAGTGCTCCCAAAGGCGGGGGGGCGAGGAACTATGGCTACACCTTC
TRBD2	once	TRBV11-1	TRBJ2-1	CASSPFLAGVGNEQFF	TGTGCCAGCAGTCCTTTTCTAGCGGGAGTGGGGAATGAGCAGTTCTTC
NA	NA	TRBV9	TRBJ2-1	CASSVEASSEQFF	TGTGCCAGCAGCGTAGAGGCTAGCAGTGAGCAGTTCTTC
TRBD2	few	TRBV28	TRBJ2-3	CASSLTVLAGGSDTQYF	TGTGCCAGCAGTTTAACGGTACTAGCGGGGGGGTCAGATACGCAGTATTTT
TRBD2	many	TRBV6-5	TRBJ2-1	CASSYLIAGGPGEQFF	TGTGCCAGCAGTTACTTAATAGCGGGAGGGCCCGGTGAGCAGTTCTTC
NA	few	TRBV2	TRBJ2-1	CASRKGEGAREQFF	TGTGCCAGCAGAAAAGGGGAGGGGGCGCGGGAGCAGTTCTTC
NA	few	TRBV5-6	TRBJ1-1	CASSLVGAGLMNTEAFF	TGTGCCAGCAGCTTGGTAGGGGCTGGTCTCATGAACACTGAAGCTTTCTTT
NA	few	TRBV12-3/TRBV12-4	TRBJ2-5	CASSTRDQETQYF	TGTGCCAGCAGTACCCGGGACCAAGAGACCCAGTACTTC
NA	NA	TRBV18	TRBJ2-2	CASSPESRAIGELFF	TGTGCCAGCTCACCAGAATCCAGGGCAATCGGGGAGCTGTTTTTT
NA	few	TRBV24-1	TRBJ2-7	CATSDLQIGRRGTREYEQYF	TGTGCCACCAGTGATTTGCAAATAGGGAGACGGGGGACGAGAGAATACGAGCAGTACTTC
NA	few	TRBV6-2/TRBV6-3	TRBJ2-7	CASSQGTEQYF	TGTGCCAGCAGCCAGGGGACCGAGCAGTACTTC
NA	many	TRBV5-1	TRBJ1-2	CASSMEGPTYGYTF	TGCGCCAGCAGCATGGAGGGGCCAACCTATGGCTACACCTTC
NA	NA	TRBV15	TRBJ2-1	CATSRASGPRPEFQFF	TGTGCCACCAGCAGAGCTTCAGGCCCGCGCCCCGAGTTTCAGTTCTTC
TRBD1	few	TRBV20-1	TRBJ2-7	CSARASGQTTYEQYF	TGCAGTGCTAGAGCCTCGGGACAGACAACCTACGAGCAGTACTTC
NA	NA	TRBV5-1	TRBJ2-7	CASSLLLLQGEQYF	TGCGCCAGCAGCTTGTTATTACTACAGGGCGAGCAGTACTTC
TRBD2	NA	TRBV5-1	TRBJ2-1	CASSPGAGGPRYEQFF	TGCGCCAGCAGCCCTGGTGCGGGGGGGCCGAGGTATGAGCAGTTCTTC
NA	many	TRBV7-9	TRBJ2-3	CASSLVDTLPTDTQYF	TGTGCCAGCAGCTTAGTCGACACCCTACCCACAGATACGCAGTATTTT
NA	many	TRBV12-3/TRBV12-4	TRBJ1-3	CASSLTGTGNTIYF	TGTGCCAGCAGTTTAACGGGTACTGGAAACACCATATATTTT
NA	few	TRBV29-1	TRBJ2-1	CSVVKVWVQFF	TGCAGCGTTGTCAAAGTCTGGGTGCAGTTCTTC
NA	NA	TRBV6-1	TRBJ2-7	CASSDAAIIYEQYF	TGTGCCAGCAGTGACGCCGCTATAATCTACGAGCAGTACTTC
NA	many	TRBV2	TRBJ2-1	CASNGADSYNEQFF	TGTGCCAGCAACGGCGCCGACTCCTACAATGAGCAGTTCTTC
NA	few	TRBV5-1	TRBJ2-1	CASSQPTSSNEQFF	TGCGCCAGCAGCCAACCGACTAGTAGCAATGAGCAGTTCTTC
TRBD2	few	TRBV10-3	TRBJ2-1	CAISSPTSGRFNEQFF	TGTGCCATCAGTTCCCCGACTAGCGGGAGATTCAATGAGCAGTTCTTC
NA	NA	TRBV9	TRBJ2-7	CASSGTGNPYEQYF	TGTGCCAGCAGCGGCACAGGGAATCCCTACGAGCAGTACTTC
NA	many	TRBV27	TRBJ2-7	CASSLGGTTYEQYF	TGTGCCAGCAGTTTAGGCGGGACGACCTACGAGCAGTACTTC
NA	few	TRBV12-3/TRBV12-4	TRBJ1-1	CASSWAQSTEAFF	TGTGCCAGCAGCTGGGCCCAGAGCACTGAAGCTTTCTTT
NA	NA	TRBV6-2/TRBV6-3	TRBJ1-2	CASYRGGYTF	TGTGCCAGCTATCGGGGAGGCTACACCTTC
TRBD1	few	TRBV6-1	TRBJ1-1	CASSLTTGTGTNTEAFF	TGTGCCAGCAGCCTAACTACCGGGACAGGGACGAACACTGAAGCTTTCTTT
TRBD1	many	TRBV9	TRBJ2-7	CASNDGTANYEQYF	TGTGCCAGCAACGACGGGACAGCCAACTACGAGCAGTACTTC
TRBD2	NA	TRBV7-2	TRBJ2-1	CASSLAGELYSEQFF	TGTGCCAGCAGCTTGGCGGGGGAATTATACAGTGAGCAGTTCTTC
NA	NA	TRBV18	TRBJ1-4	CASSPMEVGSNEKLFF	TGTGCCAGCTCACCAATGGAGGTGGGATCTAATGAAAAACTGTTTTTT
TRBD1	few	TRBV4-3	TRBJ2-7	CASSLDRGSDEQYF	TGCGCCAGCAGCCTTGACAGGGGTAGCGACGAGCAGTACTTC
NA	NA	TRBV6-5	TRBJ2-5	CASSYSTRQETQYF	TGTGCCAGCAGTTACTCGACCCGGCAAGAGACCCAGTACTTC
NA	NA	TRBV4-1	TRBJ2-1	CANSQEASSYNEQFF	TGCGCCAACAGCCAAGAGGCGAGCTCCTACAATGAGCAGTTCTTC